These 18 T cell receptor beta chains came from one sample sequenced in a study of control samples from healthy donors and cancer patients (dated by TCRdb to 2018 to 2020). Libraries came from the immunoSEQ multiplex PCR assay. TCRdb obtained this table from immuneACCESS and retained in-frame rearrangements with V and J assigned. These tables miss some clones; where compared with another copy, unresolved V genes account for less than half of the shortfall, and the remainder is unexplained. The sample table shows some 140,000 clones, and roughly 94% are seen once. The ten largest clones capture approximately 6.1% of the sample. Sequenced input: blood. The receptors were gathered from a man between 40 and 49 years old in good health.

This rearrangement joins TRBV7-9 to TRBJ1-2, with TRBD1 as a possible D gene (6 bases). V gave up 4 bases and J gave up 6 bases, with 9 bases separating them. The V gene's germline CDR1 is SEHNR and CDR2 FQNEAQ (reference sequence). The CDR3 is 12 amino acids. In DNA form, the CDR3 reads TGTGCCAGCAGCTATCAGGGGAATGGCTACACCTTC. Its protein product is CASSYQGNGYTF.

This chain uses TRBV6-2 or TRBV6-3 with TRBJ2-7, with TRBD1 matching 8 bases. The CDR3 length is 15 residues. The trim removed 5 bases at V and 3 bases at J, leaving 9 bases unmatched. Germline V gene data show CDR1 as MNHEY and CDR2 as SVGEGT. The CDR3 is CASSPDRGAYYEQYF. CDR3 nucleotides: TGTGCCAGCAGTCCCGACAGGGGCGCCTACTACGAGCAGTACTTC.

About this clone itself: Other DNA sequences within the sample encode an identical CDR3. J is TRBJ1-5 and V is TRBV7-9, with D uncertain. The germline V and J ends were trimmed by 4 bases and 3 bases, with 4 bases remaining between them. From germline, CDR1 is SEHNR and CDR2 FQNEAQ (reference sequence). This CDR3 comprises 12 residues. DNA of the CDR3: TGTGCCAGCAGCTCACCCAATCAGCCCCAGCATTTT. Protein sequence: CASSSPNQPQHF.

This chain connects TRBV10-2 to TRBJ1-1, with D possibly being TRBD1 (6 bases). The V and J ends lost 8 bases and 3 bases respectively, with 19 bases between them. The germline gives CDR1 WSHSY, CDR2 SAAADI. The CDR3 has 15 amino acids. This CDR3 reads CASATGNYGYTEAFF. CDR3 DNA: TGCGCCAGCGCCACAGGGAATTATGGCTACACTGAAGCTTTCTTT.

The chain employs TRBV4-1 and TRBJ1-5, with D possibly matching TRBD1 (5 bases). Germline CDR1 MGHRA, CDR2 YSYEKL. This CDR3 is 16 amino acids long. V was pared by 1 base and J by 1 base, with 11 bases between. The CDR3, as DNA: TGCGCCAGCAGCCAAGGGGGCATGGGGAGCAATCAGCCCCAGCATTTT. Translating it yields CASSQGGMGSNQPQHF.

V gene TRBV19 combines with J gene TRBJ1-3; a possible D gene is TRBD1 (5 bases). The CDR3 has 17 residues. Germline CDR1 is LNHDA and CDR2 is SQIVND (reference sequence). V was clipped by 3 bases and J by 0 bases, with 15 bases between them. The CDR3 nucleotides read TGTGCCAGTAGTATCGGACACTGGAGTAGCTCTGGAAACACCATATATTTT. Translated, it gives CASSIGHWSSSGNTIYF.

The V and J genes are TRBV11-2 and TRBJ2-6, with D uncertain. V lost 2 bases, J lost 2 bases, and 13 bases lay in between. Germline V gene data show CDR1 as SGHAT and CDR2 as FQNNGV. This CDR3 spans 17 amino acids. CDR3 loop: CASSLFTLGTGANVLTF. CDR3 in DNA: TGTGCCAGCAGCTTATTTACCCTTGGAACTGGGGCCAACGTCCTGACTTTC. The whole variable domain, remainder taken from reference TRBV11-2 and TRBJ2-6, is EAGVAQSPRYKIIEKRQSVAFWCNPISGHATLYWYQQILGQGPKLLIQFQNNGVVDDSQLPKDRFSAERLKGVDSTLKIQPAKLEDSAVYLCASSLFTLGTGANVLTFGAGSRLTVL.

The chain recombines TRBV30 with TRBJ1-4, with D hard to call. CDR3 length equals 15 residues. V lost 0 bases and J lost 5, with 13 bases in between. Germline V gene lookup returns CDR1 GTSNPN and CDR2 SVGIG (reference sequence). The CDR3 is CAWSVGLTGNEKLFF. CDR3 sequence (DNA): TGTGCCTGGAGTGTAGGACTAACCGGGAATGAAAAACTGTTTTTT.

The V call is TRBV19, the J call TRBJ1-1, with 8 bases matching TRBD1. Unmatched junction bases numbered 5, after V lost 5 bases and J lost 0 bases. From germline, CDR1 is LNHDA and CDR2 SQIVND (reference sequence). The CDR3 sequence is 15 residues long. The CDR3 sequence: CASSPWTGLNTEAFF. The CDR3 nucleotides read TGTGCCAGTAGTCCTTGGACAGGGTTGAACACTGAAGCTTTCTTT.

The chain employs TRBV19 and TRBJ2-7; D perhaps matches TRBD1 (6 bases). This CDR3 is 14 amino acids long. Trimming left V 1 base short and J 2 bases short, with 9 bases between. CDR1 and CDR2 (germline): LNHDA, SQIVND (reference sequence). The CDR3: CASSIAGAPYEQYF. Written as DNA, the CDR3 is TGTGCCAGTAGTATAGCAGGGGCCCCCTACGAGCAGTACTTC.

This chain uses TRBV18 with TRBJ2-1; perhaps D is TRBD1 or TRBD2 (5 bases each). The ends were cut back, 3 bases at V and 8 bases at J, with 11 bases in the middle. Per germline, CDR1 KGHSH and CDR2 LQKENI. This CDR3 region has 13 residues. The CDR3 spells CASSPVRGDEQFF. The CDR3 coding sequence is TGTGCCAGCTCACCTGTGAGGGGCGATGAGCAGTTCTTC.

This sequence joins TRBV18 and TRBJ1-1, with D unclear. V was cut by 3 bases and J by 4 bases, with 9 bases left in between. Germline V gene sequence: CDR1 KGHSH, CDR2 LQKENI. CDR3 length: 13 residues. CDR3 bases: TGTGCCAGCTCACCGATGGAGGCCACTGAAGCTTTCTTT. Translation: CASSPMEATEAFF. Full variable domain (remainder filled in from reference TRBV18 and TRBJ1-1): NAGVMQNPRHLVRRRGQEARLRCSPMKGHSHVYWYRQLPEEGLKFMVYLQKENIIDESGMPKERFSAEFPKEGPSILRIQQVVRGDSAAYFCASSPMEATEAFFGQGTRLTVV.

This chain's CDR3 is CASSYGRGKDNQPQHF. In DNA, the CDR3 is TGTGCCAGCAGTTACGGTAGGGGGAAGGACAATCAGCCCCAGCATTTT. The J gene is TRBJ1-5, the V gene TRBV6-6, with D tentatively TRBD1 (6 bases). The length of the CDR3 is 16 residues. CDR1 is MNHNY, CDR2 SVGAGI, per germline (reference sequence). V was shortened by 2 bases and J by 3 bases, with 14 bases between the two germline ends.

The chain is built from TRBV18 and TRBJ1-1, with D tentatively TRBD1 (6 bases). In germline, CDR1 is KGHSH, CDR2 LQKENI. The CDR3 loop spans 14 amino acids. The germline V and J ends were trimmed by 2 bases and 4 bases, with 11 bases remaining between them. The CDR3 nucleotides are TGTGCCAGCTCACCAACTAGGGGGGGCACTGAAGCTTTCTTT. As protein: CASSPTRGGTEAFF.

The genes are TRBV28 and TRBJ2-3; TRBD2 matches at 9 bases. CDR1 and CDR2 from the germline V gene are MDHEN and SYDVKM. This CDR3 has 18 residues. The junction had 10 bases not matched to a gene; V was cut back by 2 bases and J by 1 base. CDR3 nucleotides: TGTGCCAGCAGTTTAAGAGCGGGGGGCCCACCTGGCACAGATACGCAGTATTTT. It translates to CASSLRAGGPPGTDTQYF.

Regarding this clone: Other DNA sequences in this sample translate to the same CDR3. This chain uses TRBV7-2 with TRBJ1-2; no clear D gene. Trimming removed 0 bases at V and 8 bases at J, with 7 bases between. The length of the CDR3 is 12 residues. CDR1 and CDR2 from the germline V gene are SGHTA and FQGNSA. The CDR3 sequence: CASSLAGYGYTF. DNA for the CDR3: TGTGCCAGCAGCTTAGCTGGGTACGGCTACACCTTC. Looking up the rest from reference TRBV7-2 and TRBJ1-2 gives the full variable domain: GAGVSQSPSNKVTEKGKDVELRCDPISGHTALYWYRQSLGQGLEFLIYFQGNSAPDKSGLPSDRFSAERTGGSVSTLTIQRTQQEDSAVYLCASSLAGYGYTFGSGTRLTVV.

The DNA for the CDR3 is TGTGCCAGCAGCTCTACAAGAGTTTATGGAGGCTACACCTTC. Amino acids: CASSSTRVYGGYTF. The V call is TRBV28, the J call TRBJ1-2; no firm D call. The germline V and J ends were trimmed by 6 bases and 8 bases, with 19 bases remaining between them. The CDR3 consists of 14 residues. CDR1 MDHEN and CDR2 SYDVKM come from the germline V gene.

This chain uses TRBV7-9 with TRBJ2-7; 9 positions agree with TRBD2. In germline, CDR1 is SEHNR, CDR2 FQNEAQ (reference sequence). V gave up 5 bases and J gave up 0 bases; unmatched junction bases: 5. CDR3 length: 15 residues. The CDR3: CASSNSGRSSYEQYF. The CDR3 nucleotides are TGTGCCAGCAGCAACAGCGGGAGGAGCTCCTACGAGCAGTACTTC.